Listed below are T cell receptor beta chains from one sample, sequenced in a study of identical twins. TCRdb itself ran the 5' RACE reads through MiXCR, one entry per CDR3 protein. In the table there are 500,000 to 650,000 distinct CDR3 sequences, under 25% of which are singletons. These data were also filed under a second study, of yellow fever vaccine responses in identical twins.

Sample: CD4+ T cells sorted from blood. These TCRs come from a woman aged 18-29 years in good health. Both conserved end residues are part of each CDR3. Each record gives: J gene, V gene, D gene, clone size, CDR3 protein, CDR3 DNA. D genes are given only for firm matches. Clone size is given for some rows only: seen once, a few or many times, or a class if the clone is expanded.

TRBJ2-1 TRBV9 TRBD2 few CASSIQLAGGGNEQFF TGTGCCAGCAGTATTCAACTAGCGGGAGGGGGCAATGAGCAGTTCTTC
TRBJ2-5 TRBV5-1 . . CASSLHRGETQYF TGCGCCAGCAGCTTGCATAGAGGGGAGACCCAGTACTTC
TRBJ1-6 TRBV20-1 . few CSARDLGSPLHF TGCAGTGCTAGGGACCTCGGGTCACCCCTCCACTTT
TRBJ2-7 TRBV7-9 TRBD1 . CASSTTPGQGSAYF TGTGCCAGCAGCACGACCCCGGGACAGGGGTCTGCGTACTTC
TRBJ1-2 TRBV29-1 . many CSVRAGGYTF TGCAGCGTTCGGGCGGGCGGCTACACCTTC
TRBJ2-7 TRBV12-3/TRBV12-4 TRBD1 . CASSGDSSFEQYF TGTGCCAGCAGTGGGGACAGCTCTTTCGAGCAGTACTTC
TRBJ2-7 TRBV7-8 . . CASSSPSSYEQYF TGTGCCAGCAGCTCCCCGAGCTCCTACGAGCAGTACTTC
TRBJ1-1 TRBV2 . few CASNTRDTEAFF TGTGCCAGCAATACCAGGGATACTGAAGCTTTCTTT
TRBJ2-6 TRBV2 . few CASVTGSSGANVLTF TGTGCCAGCGTTACAGGGTCCTCTGGGGCCAACGTCCTGACTTTC
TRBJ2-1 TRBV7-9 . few CASSLIGRVYEQFF TGTGCCAGCAGCTTAATAGGCAGGGTATATGAGCAGTTCTTC
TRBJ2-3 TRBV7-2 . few CASSTGHRTDTQYF TGTGCCAGCAGTACAGGACACCGCACAGATACGCAGTATTTT
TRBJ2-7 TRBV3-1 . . CASSQGSAVSYEQYF TGTGCCAGCAGCCAAGGCTCAGCGGTCTCCTACGAGCAGTACTTC
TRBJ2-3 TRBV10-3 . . CAISNSLNLKDTQYF TGTGCCATCAGTAATAGTCTTAACCTTAAAGATACGCAGTATTTT
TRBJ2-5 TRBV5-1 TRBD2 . CASSWDYGGTQYF TGCGCCAGCAGCTGGGACTACGGCGGGACCCAGTACTTC
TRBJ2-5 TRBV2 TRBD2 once CASSVNSGRLETQYF TGTGCCAGCAGCGTAAATAGCGGGAGGTTAGAGACCCAGTACTTC
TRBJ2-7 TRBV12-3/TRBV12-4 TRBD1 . CASSHRDRANYEQYF TGTGCCAGCAGTCATAGGGACAGGGCCAACTACGAGCAGTACTTC
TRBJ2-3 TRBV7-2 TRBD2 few CASSRPLTSGNTDTQYF TGTGCCAGCAGCCGCCCCCTGACTAGCGGGAACACAGATACGCAGTATTTT
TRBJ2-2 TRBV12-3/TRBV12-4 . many CASTRPRGEGGELFF TGTGCCAGCACCAGACCCAGGGGCGAGGGCGGGGAGCTGTTTTTT
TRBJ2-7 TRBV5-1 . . CASSLAPSTDGYEQYF TGCGCCAGCAGCTTGGCCCCGTCCACGGACGGTTATGAGCAGTACTTC
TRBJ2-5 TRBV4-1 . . CASSLDLQETQYF TGCGCCAGCAGCCTGGACCTCCAAGAGACCCAGTACTTC
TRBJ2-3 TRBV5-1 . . CASGHESDTQYF TGCGCCAGCGGCCACGAATCAGATACGCAGTATTTT
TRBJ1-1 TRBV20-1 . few CSAQGRVGNTEAFF TGCAGTGCCCAGGGTAGGGTCGGGAACACTGAAGCTTTCTTT
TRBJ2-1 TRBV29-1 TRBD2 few CSTIIGWGLAGGNGPNEQFF TGCAGCACTATAATAGGGTGGGGACTAGCGGGAGGGAACGGTCCAAATGAGCAGTTCTTC
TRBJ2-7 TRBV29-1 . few CSAGFELESNYEQYF TGCAGCGCCGGGTTTGAGTTGGAGTCAAACTACGAGCAGTACTTC
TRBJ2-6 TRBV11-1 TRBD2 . CASSKDGGGASGANVLTF TGTGCCAGCAGCAAAGACGGCGGGGGGGCATCTGGGGCCAACGTCCTGACTTTC
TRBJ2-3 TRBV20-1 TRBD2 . CSATRLAGKTDTQYF TGCAGTGCTACCCGGCTAGCGGGGAAAACAGATACGCAGTATTTT
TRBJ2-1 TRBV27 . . CASSAGLINEQFF TGTGCCAGCAGTGCCGGACTTATCAATGAGCAGTTCTTC
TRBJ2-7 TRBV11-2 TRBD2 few CASSLIAGEQYF TGTGCCAGCAGCTTAATAGCGGGAGAGCAGTACTTC
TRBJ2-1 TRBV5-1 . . CASSRGFGPPYNEQFF TGCGCCAGCAGCCGTGGTTTTGGCCCTCCGTACAATGAGCAGTTCTTC
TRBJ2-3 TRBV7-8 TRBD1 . CASSSRTGTSTDTQYF TGTGCCAGCAGCTCGAGGACAGGTACTAGCACAGATACGCAGTATTTT
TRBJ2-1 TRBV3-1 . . CASSQDLYSYNEQFF TGTGCCAGCAGCCAGGACCTCTACTCCTACAATGAGCAGTTCTTC
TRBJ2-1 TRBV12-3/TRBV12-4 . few CASSYDGGPYNEQFF TGTGCCAGCAGTTACGACGGGGGGCCATACAATGAGCAGTTCTTC
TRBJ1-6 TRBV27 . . CASSLYRPDNSPLHF TGTGCCAGCAGTTTATATCGACCCGATAATTCACCCCTCCACTTT
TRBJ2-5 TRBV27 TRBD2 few CASSSGLAARGETQYF TGTGCCAGCAGTTCAGGACTAGCGGCCCGGGGAGAGACCCAGTACTTC
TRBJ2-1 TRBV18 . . CASSPNGLVTYNEQFF TGTGCCAGCTCACCAAATGGCCTAGTTACATACAATGAGCAGTTCTTC
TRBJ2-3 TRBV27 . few CASSPKGVQVTTDTQYF TGTGCCAGCAGTCCCAAAGGCGTACAGGTGACGACAGATACGCAGTATTTT
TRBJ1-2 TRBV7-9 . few CASSSRANYGYTF TGTGCCAGCAGCTCTCGAGCTAACTATGGCTACACCTTC
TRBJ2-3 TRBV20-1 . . CSSGVNTDTQYF TGCAGTAGTGGCGTAAACACAGATACGCAGTATTTT
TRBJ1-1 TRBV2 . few CASSVEDTRNTEAFF TGTGCCAGCAGTGTTGAAGATACACGGAACACTGAAGCTTTCTTT
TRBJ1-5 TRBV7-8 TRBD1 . CASSLRDRKNQPQHF TGTGCCAGCAGCTTAAGGGACAGGAAAAATCAGCCCCAGCATTTT
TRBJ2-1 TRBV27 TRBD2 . CACPYLGTSSYNEQFF TGTGCCTGCCCTTATTTAGGGACTAGCTCCTACAATGAGCAGTTCTTC
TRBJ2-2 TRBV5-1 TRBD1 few CASSPRLRTGANTGELFF TGCGCCAGCAGCCCCCGTCTTAGGACAGGGGCGAACACCGGGGAGCTGTTTTTT
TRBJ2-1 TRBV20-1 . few CSAIDNEQFF TGCAGTGCTATTGACAATGAGCAGTTCTTC
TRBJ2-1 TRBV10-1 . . CASSDWSSYNEQFF TGCGCCAGCTCCGACTGGAGCTCCTACAATGAGCAGTTCTTC
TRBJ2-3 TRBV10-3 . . CAISVGLADTDTQYF TGTGCCATCAGTGTCGGGTTAGCGGACACAGATACGCAGTATTTT